The 20 T cell receptor beta chains reported below all come from one sample, sequenced in a study of T cell responses to AZD1222 COVID-19 vaccine. The protocol was immunoSEQ multiplex PCR, while the TCRdb copy is restricted to in-frame clones and leaves out a portion. Of about 110,000 clones listed, roughly 90% are singletons. The sample here was peripheral blood, taken on day 0 of AZD1222 vaccination. These receptors were obtained from an adult in good health.

This rearrangement joins TRBV7-2 to TRBJ2-1; D is undetermined. Trimming left V 2 bases short and J 8 bases short, with 7 bases between. From germline, CDR1 is SGHTA and CDR2 FQGNSA. The CDR3 has 12 residues. As DNA, the CDR3 is TGTGCCAGCAGCTTAATTAAGGATGAGCAGTTCTTC. It encodes CASSLIKDEQFF.

The V call is TRBV3-1 (or the pseudogene TRBV3-2), the J call TRBJ1-2; no clear D. The V and J ends lost 4 bases and 4 bases respectively, with 13 bases between them. Germline V gives CDR1 LGHDT, CDR2 YNNKEL (reference sequence). The CDR3 is made up of 14 amino acids. This chain's CDR3 is CASSLRPQAYGYTF. The CDR3 nucleotides read TGTGCCAGCAGCCTTAGGCCCCAGGCCTATGGCTACACCTTC.

This chain joins TRBV19 and TRBJ2-7; 9 bases map to TRBD1. The CDR3 is 19 residues long. Germline CDR1 and CDR2: LNHDA and SQIVND (reference sequence). The V gene end was trimmed by 6 bases and the J gene end by 4 bases; junction bases not matched to a gene: 22. CDR3 loop: CASRSVGTGMGGGGYEQYF. The CDR3 nucleotides read TGTGCCAGTAGAAGCGTGGGGACAGGGATGGGAGGTGGTGGATACGAGCAGTACTTC. Supplemented by reference TRBV19 and TRBJ2-7, the full variable domain reads DGGITQSPKYLFRKEGQNVTLSCEQNLNHDAMYWYRQDPGQGLRLIYYSQIVNDFQKGDIAEGYSVSREKKESFPLTVTSAQKNPTAFYLCASRSVGTGMGGGGYEQYFGPGTRLTVT.

The chain uses TRBV19 and TRBJ2-5, with 7 bases that match TRBD2. Germline CDR1 reads LNHDA; CDR2 reads SQIVND (reference sequence). The CDR3 covers 14 residues. V dropped 5 bases and J dropped 5; count of bases not matched to a gene: 8. CDR3 DNA sequence: TGTGCCAGTAGTTACGGGACTACGAGGGAGACCCAGTACTTC. This gives the protein CASSYGTTRETQYF.

This clone was detected once. The V and J genes are TRBV19 and TRBJ1-1; tentative D call: TRBD1 (5 bases). Trimming shortened V by 7 bases and J by 2 bases, and 17 bases separated the two germline ends. Germline values: CDR1 LNHDA, CDR2 SQIVND (reference sequence). The CDR3 totals 15 residues. CDR3: CASTYTGVLNTEAFF. The CDR3 DNA is TGTGCCAGTACCTACACAGGCGTCCTTAACACTGAAGCTTTCTTT.

The chain carries TRBV12-3 or TRBV12-4 and TRBJ1-1, with 9 bases that match TRBD1. With V trimmed by 5 bases and J by 9 bases, 7 bases remained unmatched. The CDR3 length is 13 residues. The CDR3 reads CASSPPDRGQAFF. CDR3 coding DNA: TGTGCCAGCAGTCCACCGGACAGGGGACAAGCTTTCTTT.

The chain uses TRBV5-1 and TRBJ2-2; the match to TRBD2 covers 7 bases. The CDR3 length is 15 residues. With 7 bases clipped from V and 6 bases from J, the junction kept 12 bases outside the gene matches. Germline CDR1 reads SGHRS; CDR2 reads YFSETQ. Written as DNA, the CDR3 is TGCGCCAGCGTGCTTGGGGCGGGAGTACCCGGGGAGCTGTTTTTT. Its protein is CASVLGAGVPGELFF. Full variable domain (rest looked up from reference TRBV5-1 and TRBJ2-2): KAGVTQTPRYLIKTRGQQVTLSCSPISGHRSVSWYQQTPGQGLQFLFEYFSETQRNKGNFPGRFSGRQFSNSRSEMNVSTLELGDSALYLCASVLGAGVPGELFFGEGSRLTVL.

The rearrangement joins TRBV14 to TRBJ1-2, with no clear D. The CDR3 runs to 16 residues. V was trimmed by 5 bases and J by 0 bases, leaving 16 bases between them. The germline V gene has CDR1 SGHDN and CDR2 FVKESK. In DNA form, the CDR3 reads TGTGCCAGCAGCTCTCGGACGAGGGCCGCTAACTATGGCTACACCTTC. Its translation is CASSSRTRAANYGYTF. Looking up the rest from reference TRBV14 and TRBJ1-2 gives the full variable domain: EAGVTQFPSHSVIEKGQTVTLRCDPISGHDNLYWYRRVMGKEIKFLLHFVKESKQDESGMPNNRFLAERTGGTYSTLKVQPAELEDSGVYFCASSSRTRAANYGYTFGSGTRLTVV.

The chain recombines TRBV28 with TRBJ1-1, with D maybe TRBD1 (6 bases). The germline V gene encodes CDR1 MDHEN and CDR2 SYDVKM. Between the trimmed V and J ends, which lost 6 bases and 7 bases, there was a span of 15 bases. This CDR3 comprises 13 residues. This chain's CDR3 is CASSRRQAGEAFF. The CDR3 region has the DNA TGTGCCAGCAGCCGTCGACAGGCCGGTGAAGCTTTCTTT.

The genes are TRBV9 and TRBJ2-3; D is perhaps TRBD1 or TRBD2 (5 bases each). V dropped 0 bases and J dropped 4 bases, with 12 bases sitting between them. Germline-derived CDR1 and CDR2 are SGDLS and YYNGEE. The CDR3 totals 15 residues. CDR3 bases: TGTGCCAGCAGCGTAGCGGGATTGGGGGCAGATACGCAGTATTTT. This sequence encodes CASSVAGLGADTQYF. The whole variable domain, remainder taken from reference TRBV9 and TRBJ2-3, is DSGVTQTPKHLITATGQRVTLRCSPRSGDLSVYWYQQSLDQGLQFLIQYYNGEERAKGNILERFSAQQFPDLHSELNLSSLELGDSALYFCASSVAGLGADTQYFGPGTRLTVL.

The chain has TRBV15 and TRBJ2-1; 12 nucleotides line up with TRBD2. The V gene end was trimmed by 2 bases and the J gene end by 9 bases; junction bases not matched to a gene: 5. The CDR3 is 15 amino acids. Germline V CDR1 and CDR2: LNHNV, YYDKDF (reference sequence). DNA for the CDR3: TGTGCCACCAGCAGAAGACTAGCGGGAGACCCTGAGCAGTTCTTC. It is translated as CATSRRLAGDPEQFF.

The rearrangement uses TRBV3-1 (or the pseudogene TRBV3-2) and TRBJ2-1; D not resolved. Germline CDR1 is LGHDT and CDR2 is YNNKEL (reference sequence). CDR3 length equals 13 residues. Deletions cut 0 bases from V and 3 bases from J, with 3 bases between. Written as DNA, the CDR3 is TGTGCCAGCAGCCAAGAGATCTACAATGAGCAGTTCTTC. Its translation is CASSQEIYNEQFF.

The chain combines TRBV5-8 with TRBJ2-1; 11 nucleotides line up with TRBD2. V dropped 2 bases and J dropped 5; count of bases not matched to a gene: 9. CDR1 is SGHTS and CDR2 is YDEGEE in the germline V gene. This CDR3 is built from 17 residues. The CDR3 nucleotides read TGTGCCAGCAGCTTCGATAGCGGGAGGGCCTGGGACAATGAGCAGTTCTTC. Encoded protein: CASSFDSGRAWDNEQFF.

The chain is built from TRBV7-3 and TRBJ1-3; tentatively, D is TRBD1 (5 bases). The CDR3 sequence is 16 residues long. Germline-derived CDR1 and CDR2 are SGHTA and FQGTGA. The germline V and J ends were trimmed by 2 bases and 2 bases, with 13 bases remaining between them. The CDR3 DNA follows: TGTGCCAGCAGCTTACAAGGAGGGGTGGCTGGAAACACCATATATTTT. This translates into CASSLQGGVAGNTIYF.

The chain employs TRBV7-6 and TRBJ1-5, with a weak D call TRBD1 (6 bases). V was shortened by 2 bases and J by 4 bases, with 12 bases between the two germline ends. Germline lookup yields CDR1 SGHVS and CDR2 FNYEAQ. This CDR3 spans 15 amino acids. CDR3 DNA: TGTGCCAGCAGCTTATCGTCAGGGGTTAATCAGCCCCAGCATTTT. It specifies CASSLSSGVNQPQHF. Combining the CDR3 with reference TRBV7-6 and TRBJ1-5 gives the whole variable domain GAGVSQSPRYKVTKRGQDVALRCDPISGHVSLYWYRQALGQGPEFLTYFNYEAQQDKSGLPNDRFSAERPEGSISTLTIQRTEQRDSAMYRCASSLSSGVNQPQHFGDGTRLSIL.

V and J are TRBV7-2 and TRBJ2-7; 7 positions match TRBD2. CDR1 and CDR2 from the germline V gene are SGHTA and FQGNSA. CDR3 length: 15 residues. V gave up 0 bases and J gave up 3 bases; unmatched junction bases: 5. Here the CDR3 DNA reads TGTGCCAGCAGCTTAGCGGGCGGGGGATTCTACGAGCAGTACTTC. Its protein is CASSLAGGGFYEQYF. Supplemented by reference TRBV7-2 and TRBJ2-7, the full variable domain reads GAGVSQSPSNKVTEKGKDVELRCDPISGHTALYWYRQSLGQGLEFLIYFQGNSAPDKSGLPSDRFSAERTGGSVSTLTIQRTQQEDSAVYLCASSLAGGGFYEQYFGPGTRLTVT.

The J gene is TRBJ1-2, the V gene TRBV7-3; unclear D gene. CDR1 is SGHTA, CDR2 FQGTGA, per germline. Trimming stripped 5 bases from V and 8 bases from J, with 12 bases between. This CDR3 is built from 12 residues. This CDR3 is CASSASPRGYTF. The DNA for the CDR3 is TGTGCCAGCAGCGCAAGCCCGAGGGGCTACACCTTC.

This clone was counted many times. The chain uses TRBV6-2 or TRBV6-3 and TRBJ1-1; 11 nucleotides align to TRBD1. V was pared by 3 bases and J by 4 bases, with 4 bases of the junction left unmatched. The CDR3 spans 15 residues. CDR1 MNHEY and CDR2 SVGEGT come from the germline V gene. In nucleotides, the CDR3 is TGTGCCAGCAGTTATGGGACAGGGGGTTTCACTGAAGCTTTCTTT. Translating it yields CASSYGTGGFTEAFF.

For the CDR3, the DNA is TGTGCCAGCAGTTACGGACGGGAGGGCCGGTACGAGCAGTACTTC. It codes for CASSYGREGRYEQYF. The J gene is TRBJ2-7, the V gene TRBV6-2 or TRBV6-3; 8 bases agree with TRBD2. The CDR3 contains 15 residues. From germline, CDR1 is MNHEY and CDR2 SVGEGT. V shed 2 bases and J 4 bases; nucleotides not matched to a gene: 7.

The rearrangement uses TRBV13 and TRBJ1-2; 7 positions match TRBD1. The V gene end was trimmed by 5 bases and the J gene end by 2 bases; junction bases not matched to a gene: 5. The CDR3 is made up of 14 amino acids. The germline V gene has CDR1 PRHDT and CDR2 FYEKMQ (reference sequence). CDR3 DNA sequence: TGTGCCAGCAGCCCGAGGGGGCTCAACTATGGCTACACCTTC. Translating gives CASSPRGLNYGYTF.